The 15 T cell receptor beta chains in this list originate from one sample, sequenced in a study of metastatic and nonmetastatic thyroid tumors. No patient received treatment before thyroid surgery. TCRdb re-called the PCR reads with MiXCR. The table records approximately 15,000 clones, 20% to 30% of them present only once. The sample taken for sequencing was tumor tissue. All receptors come from a female donor with papillary thyroid cancer or a benign thyroid nodule (not recorded which). Some clones in this sample may be carry-over from other donors' samples.

This clone is termed medium-sized (0.01 to 0.1%). The chain has TRBV5-1 and TRBJ2-1; 7 bases agree with TRBD2. Germline-derived CDR1 and CDR2 are SGHRS and YFSETQ. Trimming removed 0 bases from V and 7 bases from J; junction bases left unmatched: 4. CDR3 size: 14 residues. The CDR3 sequence is CASSLGTSANEQFF. As DNA, the CDR3 is TGCGCCAGCAGCTTGGGTACTAGCGCTAATGAGCAGTTCTTC.

This clone was seen at least ten times. The CDR3 DNA follows: TGTGCCAGCAGCGTAGTCGGGGGCTCCGCTGAAGCTTTCTTT. Amino acid sequence: CASSVVGGSAEAFF. The chain employs TRBV9 and TRBJ1-1; D perhaps matches TRBD1 (6 bases). Germline loops: CDR1 SGDLS, CDR2 YYNGEE. V was pared by 0 bases and J by 6 bases, with 12 bases between. The length of the CDR3 is 14 residues.

This clone has ten or more counts. V is TRBV20-1 and J is TRBJ1-2; D may be TRBD1 (6 bases). V was shortened by 0 bases and J by 7 bases, with 12 bases between the two germline ends. Germline V CDR1 and CDR2: DFQATT, SNEGSKA (reference sequence). This CDR3 comprises 13 residues. CDR3 sequence: CSARDLAGAGYTF. For the CDR3, the DNA is TGCAGTGCTAGAGATCTAGCAGGGGCTGGCTACACCTTC.

This clone was seen repeatedly, ten times or more. The chain links TRBV5-1 to TRBJ1-1; D unresolved. The length of the CDR3 is 12 residues. V was shortened by 4 bases and J by 1 base, with 5 bases between the two germline ends. Germline lookup yields CDR1 SGHRS and CDR2 YFSETQ. Here the CDR3 DNA reads TGCGCCAGCAGCAGGCGGAACACTGAAGCTTTCTTT. It encodes CASSRRNTEAFF.

This clone was recorded at least ten times. The rearrangement uses TRBV11-2 and TRBJ1-4; D not certain. Trimming removed 1 base from V and 3 bases from J, with 6 bases in between. The CDR3 is made up of 14 amino acids. CDR1 and CDR2 from the germline V gene are SGHAT and FQNNGV. The CDR3 reads CASSLGPANEKLFF. As DNA, the CDR3 is TGTGCCAGCAGCTTAGGGCCGGCTAATGAAAAACTGTTTTTT.

This clone was seen ten or more times. The V gene is TRBV6-6, the J gene TRBJ2-3; a weak D match, TRBD1 (6 bases). CDR3 length: 16 amino acids. From germline, CDR1 is MNHNY and CDR2 SVGAGI (reference sequence). V was pared by 2 bases and J by 6 bases, with 18 bases between. DNA of the CDR3: TGTGCCAGCAGTTACACCGGGACAATAAAGCGGGATACGCAGTATTTT. Its protein product is CASSYTGTIKRDTQYF.

The table lists this clone with many counts. The chain links TRBV5-6 to TRBJ2-7; D may be TRBD1 or TRBD2 (6 bases each). The CDR3 runs to 13 residues. Germline CDR1 SGHDT, CDR2 YYEEEE. The V and J ends lost 5 bases and 3 bases respectively, with 12 bases between them. CDR3 coding DNA: TGTGCCAGCAGAGAGAGGGGGGACTACGAGCAGTACTTC. Translation: CASRERGDYEQYF.

The chain has TRBV12-3 or TRBV12-4 and TRBJ1-1, with a tentative D call TRBD1 (5 bases). Deletions cut 5 bases from V and 0 bases from J, with 7 bases between. The CDR3 covers 13 residues. The CDR3 bases are TGTGCCAGCAGTCAGACAGTGAACACTGAAGCTTTCTTT. It encodes CASSQTVNTEAFF.

This chain connects TRBV18 to TRBJ2-7; no clear D. The CDR3 is 13 residues long. The germline V gene has CDR1 KGHSH and CDR2 LQKENI. Trimming cost V 2 bases and J 3 bases, with 8 bases left between them. CDR3 amino acids: CASSPGVNYEQYV. The CDR3 region has the DNA TGTGCCAGCTCACCAGGGGTTAACTACGAGCAGTACGTC.

Sample share makes this clone medium-sized (0.01 to 0.1%). The rearrangement links TRBV3-1 to TRBJ2-7; TRBD2 matches at 11 bases. Germline V lookup: CDR1 LGHDT, CDR2 YNNKEL (reference sequence). The V segment lost 2 bases and the J segment 7 bases; nucleotides outside the gene matches: 7. This CDR3 has 15 residues. As DNA, the CDR3 is TGTGCCAGCAGCCAATGGTTTAGCGGGAGGGATGAGCAGTACTTC. Amino acid sequence: CASSQWFSGRDEQYF.

This clone came up many times. The J gene is TRBJ2-7, the V gene TRBV7-2; 7 nucleotides align to TRBD1. V trimming: 5 bases; J trimming: 3 bases; junction bases outside the gene matches: 4. This CDR3 is 13 amino acids long. The germline V gene has CDR1 SGHTA and CDR2 FQGNSA. The CDR3 sequence: CASSQGTDYEQYF. The CDR3 DNA reads TGTGCCAGCAGCCAGGGGACAGACTACGAGCAGTACTTC.

V usage is TRBV6-5 and J usage is TRBJ2-7; TRBD1 aligns across 10 bases. V was pared by 0 bases and J by 2 bases, with 7 bases of the junction left unmatched. This CDR3 spans 17 amino acids. CDR1 MNHEY and CDR2 SVGAGI come from the germline V gene. The CDR3 spells CASSYSPWTGGTYEQYF. CDR3 bases: TGTGCCAGCAGTTACTCGCCTTGGACAGGGGGTACCTACGAGCAGTACTTC.

This clone was picked up one time. Sequence at one end of the junction differs from germline and may be a read error. The genes are TRBV5-4 and TRBJ2-7; D is possibly TRBD1 or TRBD2 (5 bases each). The CDR3 sequence is 18 residues long. CDR1 is SGHNT, CDR2 YYREEE, per germline (reference sequence). In DNA, the CDR3 is TGTGCCAGCATCTCGTATGTGGGACCAGGCGGTAGAACCTACGAGCATTACTTC. Residues: CASISYVGPGGRTYEHYF. Full variable domain (rest looked up from reference TRBV5-4 and TRBJ2-7): ETGVTQSPTHLIKTRGQQVTLRCSSQSGHNTVSWYQQALGQGPQFIFQYYREEENGRGNFPPRFSGLQFPNYSSELNVNALELDDSALYLCASISYVGPGGRTYEHYFGPGTRLTVT.

J is TRBJ1-1 and V is TRBV6-6; D gene unclear. Between the trimmed V and J ends, which lost 2 bases and 2 bases, there was a span of 9 bases. Germline values: CDR1 MNHNY, CDR2 SVGAGI (reference sequence). The CDR3 sequence is 14 residues long. CDR3 DNA sequence: TGTGCCAGCAGTTACAGTCCACCTAACACTGAAGCTTTCTTT. Translating it yields CASSYSPPNTEAFF.

This rearrangement joins TRBV20-1 to TRBJ1-2; D possibly corresponds to TRBD1 (5 bases). V was pared by 0 bases and J by 0 bases, with 11 bases between. The germline V gene encodes CDR1 DFQATT and CDR2 SNEGSKA (reference sequence). CDR3 length: 15 residues. The CDR3 nucleotides read TGCAGTGCTAGAGATGGGAGACAGCCTAACTATGGCTACACCTTC. Translated: CSARDGRQPNYGYTF.